This TCR beta chain was identified in a study of CD8+ T cells in alopecia areata. General study points: Among the 100 top clones, expanded CD8+ clones, like scalp clonality, were significantly decreased by tofacitinib. Alphabeta T cells residing in normal skin are also sequenced in scalp samples. Persistence in scalp and blood during tofacitinib was observed for many expanded lesional clones.

Treatment meaning: oral pan-JAK inhibitor, 5-10 mg twice daily. Sorting from PBMCs produced CD4+ and CD8+ T cells. Remarks on this clone: Its antigen is undetermined.

V was shortened by 4 bases and J by 7 bases, with 20 bases between the two germline ends. CDR3 length: 15 residues. Per germline, CDR1 SGHRS and CDR2 YFSETQ. TCR sequencing used cDNA made by reverse transcription of extracted RNA. TCRdb keeps only in-frame clones here, not all; method: immunoSEQ multiplex PCR. The sample lists 190,000 or so clones; 55% to 75% were seen once. The chain links TRBV5-1 to TRBJ1-2, with D hard to call. The material sequenced was CD4+ T cells sorted from blood, taken at week 24, from a patient treated with tofacitinib. The sequence was collected from a human donor with alopecia areata. Here the CDR3 DNA reads TGCGCCAGCAGCCTACTTCAGGAACCTTCGGGTGGCTACACCTTC. Residues: CASSLLQEPSGGYTF.